These 7 T cell receptor beta chains were all obtained from the same sample, sequenced in a study of blood T cells in healthy people across ages. The authors ran a second PCR of 7 to 11 cycles using a sample-barcoded 5' primer and a J-beta primer mix. From the 5' RACE reads, TCRdb called clonotypes with MiXCR, one entry per CDR3 protein. The sample carries 550,000 to 800,000 distinct CDR3 sequences, about 32% recorded once. Sequenced input: blood. Receptors originate from an elderly woman in good health.

This clonotype was observed many times. V gene TRBV6-5 combines with J gene TRBJ1-5, with TRBD1 matching over 12 bases. The V gene's germline CDR1 is MNHEY and CDR2 SVGAGI. With 0 bases clipped from V and 2 bases from J, the junction kept 5 bases outside the gene matches. This CDR3 has 18 amino acids. The CDR3, as DNA: TGTGCCAGCAGTTACTCCGGGACAGGGGGCTTCGGCAATCAGCCCCAGCATTTT. It translates to CASSYSGTGGFGNQPQHF.

In DNA, the CDR3 is TGCAGCGTTGAAGGCGGGACAGGGGGATATGGCTACACCTTC. Its translation: CSVEGGTGGYGYTF. This sequence joins TRBV29-1 and TRBJ1-2; 11 positions agree with TRBD1. Trimming cost V 1 base and J 5 bases; bases outside gene matches: 3. CDR1 and CDR2 from the germline V gene are SQVTM and ANQGSEA. The CDR3 runs to 14 residues.

The chain carries TRBV7-2 and TRBJ2-3; 10 nucleotides agree with TRBD2. This CDR3 has 16 amino acids. The germline CDR1 and CDR2 sequences are SGHTA and FQGNSA. V lost 2 bases and J lost 4; bases outside the gene matches: 6. The CDR3 reads CASSLWSSGGADTQYF. Written as DNA, the CDR3 is TGTGCCAGCAGCTTATGGTCAAGCGGGGGGGCAGATACGCAGTATTTT. Based on the CDR3 plus reference TRBV7-2 and TRBJ2-3, the full variable domain is GAGVSQSPSNKVTEKGKDVELRCDPISGHTALYWYRQSLGQGLEFLIYFQGNSAPDKSGLPSDRFSAERTGGSVSTLTIQRTQQEDSAVYLCASSLWSSGGADTQYFGPGTRLTVL.

This clonotype was recorded many times. The J gene is TRBJ2-5, the V gene TRBV7-9, with 9 bases lining up with TRBD1. CDR3 size: 16 residues. Germline CDR1 SEHNR, CDR2 FQNEAQ (reference sequence). Trimming removed 2 bases from V and 1 base from J; junction bases left unmatched: 5. For the CDR3, the DNA is TGTGCCAGCAGCTTATTGACAGGGGGATTCCAAGAGACCCAGTACTTC. Its protein is CASSLLTGGFQETQYF.

This clonotype was counted many times. The chain is built from TRBV5-1 and TRBJ2-1, with 9 bases aligning to TRBD2. Looked up from germline, CDR1 is SGHRS and CDR2 is YFSETQ. The CDR3 consists of 15 residues. V shed 2 bases, J shed 11 bases, and the junction held 11 bases outside the gene matches. CDR3 bases: TGCGCCAGCAGCTTCCTTAGCGGGGGCCCCTATCAGCAGTTCTTC. Its translation: CASSFLSGGPYQQFF.

This clonotype was seen at least ten times. V is TRBV5-1 and J is TRBJ2-1; D is uncertain. The germline gives CDR1 SGHRS, CDR2 YFSETQ. The CDR3 length is 15 residues. The V gene lost 2 bases and the J gene lost 0 bases, with 9 bases spanning the gap. The CDR3 protein is CASSLDASSYNEQFF. The CDR3 region has the DNA TGCGCCAGCAGCTTAGACGCGAGCTCCTACAATGAGCAGTTCTTC.

With regard to this clonotype: A read error may explain this, as a much larger clone is one base away. The V and J genes are TRBV4-3 and TRBJ1-2; TRBD1 is a possible D gene (5 bases). Germline CDR1 LGHNA, CDR2 YSLEER. The CDR3 loop spans 15 amino acids. V shed 0 bases and J shed 4 bases, with 12 bases lying between them. CDR3 DNA sequence: TGCGCCAGCAGCCAAGACGGGCAGGGAGGCTATGGCTACACCTTC. Translated, it gives CASSQDGQGGYGYTF.